The 11 T cell receptor beta chains presented below share a single source sample, sequenced in a study of T-cell memory formation after mild COVID-19. One entry per CDR3 protein, called by TCRdb with MiXCR from the 5' RACE reads. The profile covers around 300,000 distinct CDR3 sequences, with about an eighth appearing a single time and about 22% taken by the ten largest. The sequenced sample was PBMCs or a T cell subset sorted from them (not recorded which). These receptors were taken from a man younger than 30 who had mild COVID-19 (a few samples of this study predate the infection). Cell type and time point are not known.

This clonotype has more than one count but fewer than ten. The chain recombines TRBV6-2 or TRBV6-3 with TRBJ1-2; D unclear. Germline assignment: CDR1 MNHEY and CDR2 SVGEGT. The CDR3 runs 14 residues. V lost 0 bases and J lost 4, with 9 bases in between. CDR3 sequence: CASSYSRHLYGYTF. CDR3 nucleotide sequence: TGTGCCAGCAGTTACTCGAGACACCTCTATGGCTACACCTTC.

This clonotype has only a few counts. This rearrangement joins TRBV3-1 to TRBJ1-2; D is perhaps TRBD1 (5 bases). Trimming removed 4 bases from V and 9 bases from J, with 21 bases in between. Germline CDR1 is LGHDT and CDR2 is YNNKEL (reference sequence). This CDR3 has 15 amino acids. CDR3: CASSLRQTRGFRYTF. The CDR3 nucleotides read TGTGCCAGCAGCCTACGACAGACCCGGGGGTTTCGCTACACCTTC.

The V gene is TRBV4-1, the J gene TRBJ1-5, with 7 positions matching TRBD1. The CDR3 is 16 amino acids. The V and J ends lost 4 bases and 4 bases, in that order; junction bases with no gene match: 10. Per the germline V gene, CDR1 is MGHRA and CDR2 is YSYEKL. As DNA, the CDR3 is TGCGCCAGCAGCCCAGGAGGGAGGGGGCAAAATCAGCCCCAGCATTTT. Its protein product is CASSPGGRGQNQPQHF.

The rearrangement links TRBV20-1 to TRBJ1-1; TRBD1 aligns across 8 bases. Unmatched junction bases numbered 6, after V lost 3 bases and J lost 3 bases. CDR3 size: 14 residues. The germline CDR1 and CDR2 sequences are DFQATT and SNEGSKA (reference sequence). The CDR3 nucleotides are TGCAGTGCTAGGGGTGGACAGGGTTACACTGAAGCTTTCTTT. It yields the protein CSARGGQGYTEAFF.

This clonotype was observed many times. J is TRBJ1-2 and V is TRBV3-1; D ambiguous. This CDR3 spans 15 amino acids. Trimming pared 6 bases from V and 6 bases from J, leaving 20 bases between. Per germline, CDR1 LGHDT and CDR2 YNNKEL (reference sequence). The CDR3 bases are TGTGCCAGCAGTCCAAGATCCGGGGTATCGGATGGCTACACCTTC. The encoded protein is CASSPRSGVSDGYTF.

The chain has TRBV3-1 and TRBJ1-1, with D unresolved. The germline gives CDR1 LGHDT, CDR2 YNNKEL (reference sequence). V lost 4 bases and J lost 9, with 9 bases in between. This CDR3 comprises 11 residues. The CDR3, as DNA: TGTGCCAGCAGCCTAGGGATTCAAGCTTTCTTT. This gives the protein CASSLGIQAFF.

This clonotype was counted ten times or more. The V and J genes are TRBV11-2 and TRBJ1-5; the D is unclear. This CDR3 has 13 residues. The V gene's germline CDR1 is SGHAT and CDR2 FQNNGV. V lost 5 bases and J 4 bases, leaving 9 bases between the germline ends. This CDR3 is CASSREENQPQHF. The DNA for the CDR3 is TGTGCCAGCAGCCGTGAGGAGAATCAGCCCCAGCATTTT.

V gene TRBV11-2 combines with J gene TRBJ1-1; 9 positions agree with TRBD1. The CDR3 spans 18 residues. Germline V gene lookup returns CDR1 SGHAT and CDR2 FQNNGV. With V trimmed by 1 base and J by 4 bases, 13 bases remained unmatched. The CDR3 DNA follows: TGTGCCAGCAGCTTAGGTCGGGGACAGGGCGATCGAGGCACTGAAGCTTTCTTT. It specifies CASSLGRGQGDRGTEAFF.

This clonotype was observed a few times. The V call is TRBV6-5, the J call TRBJ2-1; the match to TRBD2 covers 7 bases. CDR1 is MNHEY and CDR2 is SVGAGI in the germline V gene. V shed 2 bases, J shed 9 bases, and the junction held 7 bases outside the gene matches. This CDR3 has 14 amino acids. CDR3 residues: CASSYRTSGGEQFF. The CDR3 DNA reads TGTGCCAGCAGTTACCGGACTAGTGGGGGTGAGCAGTTCTTC.

V and J are TRBV13 and TRBJ2-7; the match to TRBD1 covers 8 bases. V was clipped by 5 bases and J by 4 bases; unmatched bases: 13. The CDR3 totals 16 residues. CDR1 PRHDT and CDR2 FYEKMQ come from the germline V gene (reference sequence). The CDR3 coding sequence is TGTGCCAGCAGCACGCGCAACCGGGACAGGCCATACGAGCAGTACGTC. Translating gives CASSTRNRDRPYEQYV.

This clonotype came up a few times. J is TRBJ1-2 and V is TRBV6-5; a possible D gene is TRBD1 (5 bases). Per the germline V gene, CDR1 is MNHEY and CDR2 is SVGAGI. The CDR3 runs 17 residues. V lost 2 bases and J 0 bases, leaving 16 bases between the germline ends. The CDR3 DNA follows: TGTGCCAGCAGTTACGCGGGAGGGAGGGGAGCTAACTATGGCTACACCTTC. It yields the protein CASSYAGGRGANYGYTF.